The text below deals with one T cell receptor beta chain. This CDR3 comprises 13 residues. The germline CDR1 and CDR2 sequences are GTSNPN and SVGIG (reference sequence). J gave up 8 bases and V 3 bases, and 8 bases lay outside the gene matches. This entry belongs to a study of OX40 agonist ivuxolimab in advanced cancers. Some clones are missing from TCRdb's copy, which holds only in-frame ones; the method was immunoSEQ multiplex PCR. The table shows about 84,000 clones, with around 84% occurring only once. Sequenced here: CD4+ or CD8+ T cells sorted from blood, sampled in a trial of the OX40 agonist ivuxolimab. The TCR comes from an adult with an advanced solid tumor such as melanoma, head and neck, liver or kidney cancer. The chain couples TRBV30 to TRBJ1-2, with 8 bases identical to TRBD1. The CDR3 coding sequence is TGTGCCTGGAGGAAAGGGACAGGTGAAGGCTACACCTTC. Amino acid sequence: CAWRKGTGEGYTF. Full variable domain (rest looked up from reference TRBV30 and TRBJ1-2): SQTIHQWPATLVQPVGSPLSLECTVEGTSNPNLYWYRQAAGRGLQLLFYSVGIGQISSEVPQNLSASRPQDRQFILSSKKLLLSDSGFYLCAWRKGTGEGYTFGSGTRLTVV.